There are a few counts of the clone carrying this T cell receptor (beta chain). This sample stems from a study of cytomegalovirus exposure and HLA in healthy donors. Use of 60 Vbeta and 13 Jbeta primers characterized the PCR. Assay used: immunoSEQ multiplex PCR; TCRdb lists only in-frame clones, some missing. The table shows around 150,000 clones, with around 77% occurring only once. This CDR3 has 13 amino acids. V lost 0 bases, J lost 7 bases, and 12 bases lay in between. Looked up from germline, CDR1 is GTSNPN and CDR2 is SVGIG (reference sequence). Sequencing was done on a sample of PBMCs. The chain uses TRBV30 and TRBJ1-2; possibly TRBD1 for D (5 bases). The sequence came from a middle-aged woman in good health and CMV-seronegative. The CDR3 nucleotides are TGTGCCTGGAGTGTACTCGGGGGAAGTGGCTACACCTTC. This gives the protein CAWSVLGGSGYTF.